This TCR beta chain came from a study of shared clonotypes between healthy human individuals. Broader study findings: Compared with memory subsets, naive subsets generally had larger estimated richness.

The protocol was immunoSEQ multiplex PCR, while the TCRdb copy is restricted to in-frame clones and leaves out a portion. The sample contains about 680,000 clones, just over 90% of which appear only once. A word on this clone: Its cognate antigen is unknown.

Naivety among CD8 cells was defined by CD45RO negativity and positive CCR7 selection, thereby excluding terminally differentiated effector memory CD45RA+ cells. Each of the donors was a healthy adult who was HIV-negative and had not had a recent acute infection or vaccination. Trimming pared 2 bases from V and 8 bases from J, leaving 16 bases between. Looked up from germline, CDR1 is WSHSY and CDR2 is SAAADI. This CDR3 has 15 amino acids. The sequencing input was naive CD8+ T cells sorted from blood. The chain joins TRBV10-2 to TRBJ2-4; tentatively, D is TRBD1 or TRBD2 (5 bases each). The receptor's source is a man aged 30-40 years in good health. CDR3: CASSERGTGIHIQYF. The CDR3 coding sequence is TGCGCCAGCAGTGAGAGGGGTACGGGGATCCACATTCAGTACTTC.